Below, one T cell receptor beta chain is given with its context. V trimming: 7 bases; J trimming: 3 bases; junction bases outside the gene matches: 9. Germline-derived CDR1 and CDR2 are MNHEY and SVGAGI. This CDR3 is 15 amino acids long. TCRdb keeps only in-frame clones here, not all; method: immunoSEQ multiplex PCR. The table records about 260,000 clones, 91% of them present only once. Those designated as exposed participants met a COVID-19 case within 2 weeks before study entry. The data were obtained in a study of blood T cell repertoires in COVID-19. This sequence was found in a man aged 40-49 years who had been exposed to COVID-19. Input material: PBMCs or T cells enriched from blood (not recorded which). The chain is built from TRBV6-5 and TRBJ2-7, with 10 bases that match TRBD2. CDR3 amino acids: CASKDETSGFYEQYF. Here the CDR3 DNA reads TGTGCCAGCAAAGACGAGACTAGCGGGTTCTACGAGCAGTACTTC.